The 18 T cell receptor beta chains below all came from one sample that was sequenced in a study of cytomegalovirus exposure and HLA in healthy donors. The study ran its PCR with 60 Vbeta and 13 Jbeta primers. Assay: immunoSEQ multiplex PCR; the TCRdb copy retains only in-frame clones and omits some. The top ten clones hold roughly 0.76% of a sample with fewer than 200,000 clones, 60% to 85% of them seen once. Material: PBMCs. The receptor source for this set is a female donor in good health and CMV-seronegative.

This clone was counted only a few times. The rearrangement joins TRBV27 to TRBJ2-7, with 11 bases lining up with TRBD2. In germline, CDR1 is MNHEY, CDR2 SMNVEV (reference sequence). The CDR3 is 14 residues long. V was clipped by 9 bases and J by 1 base; unmatched bases: 5. The CDR3 protein is CARNTSGSSYEQYF. The CDR3 bases are TGTGCCAGAAACACTAGCGGGAGTTCCTACGAGCAGTACTTC.

The rearrangement links TRBV6-6 to TRBJ1-5; possible D gene TRBD1, 6 bases. The CDR3 extends over 14 amino acids. Germline-derived CDR1 and CDR2 are MNHNY and SVGAGI (reference sequence). V gave up 4 bases and J gave up 4 bases, with 11 bases separating them. The CDR3 DNA is TGTGCCAGCAGTTCGGACAGCTTTAATCAGCCCCAGCATTTT. Encoded protein: CASSSDSFNQPQHF.

This clone was recorded once. The CDR3 DNA is TGTGCCAGCAGTCGACAGGGCAGAGGAGAGACCCAGTACTTC. Translated, it gives CASSRQGRGETQYF. The genes are TRBV6-5 and TRBJ2-5, with 7 nucleotides matching TRBD1. J was trimmed by 4 bases and V by 5 bases; bases with no gene match: 7. The CDR3 extends over 14 amino acids. Germline V CDR1 and CDR2: MNHEY, SVGAGI.

This chain connects TRBV27 to TRBJ2-7, with 9 bases lining up with TRBD2. The germline gives CDR1 MNHEY, CDR2 SMNVEV (reference sequence). The CDR3 runs to 14 residues. The V and J ends lost 2 bases and 6 bases, in that order; junction bases with no gene match: 5. CDR3 DNA sequence: TGTGCCAGCAGTTTAGGAGCGGGAGGCCTCGAGCAGTACTTC. It is translated as CASSLGAGGLEQYF.

This sequence joins TRBV4-3 and TRBJ1-4, with 8 bases lining up with TRBD1. Germline CDR1 is LGHNA and CDR2 is YSLEER. Losses at the gene ends were 0 bases for V and 10 bases for J; bases not matched to a gene: 16. This CDR3 has 18 amino acids. CDR3 loop: CASSQDLISTGEVGKLFF. The DNA of the CDR3 is TGCGCCAGCAGCCAAGATCTCATTTCGACAGGGGAAGTTGGAAAACTGTTTTTT.

The chain employs TRBV28 and TRBJ1-2, with a tentative D call TRBD1 (6 bases). The V gene lost 5 bases and the J gene lost 7 bases, with 11 bases spanning the gap. The V gene's germline CDR1 is MDHEN and CDR2 SYDVKM. The CDR3 loop spans 12 amino acids. For the CDR3, the DNA is TGTGCCAGCAGTCCACAGGGACCTGGCTACACCTTC. It yields the protein CASSPQGPGYTF.

The CDR3 loop reads CAWIPVDRRWNTEAFF. The CDR3 coding sequence is TGTGCCTGGATCCCTGTGGACAGGCGATGGAACACTGAAGCTTTCTTT. The rearrangement uses TRBV30 and TRBJ1-1, with 7 bases aligning to TRBD1. The germline V gene encodes CDR1 GTSNPN and CDR2 SVGIG (reference sequence). This CDR3 spans 16 amino acids. With V trimmed by 4 bases and J by 1 base, 12 bases remained unmatched.

The V and J genes are TRBV5-1 and TRBJ1-4; TRBD1 matches at 7 bases. The V gene's germline CDR1 is SGHRS and CDR2 YFSETQ. The CDR3 spans 16 residues. V trimming: 1 base; J trimming: 1 base; junction bases outside the gene matches: 4. CDR3 residues: CASSLRAGGTNEKLFF. In DNA, the CDR3 is TGCGCCAGCAGCTTGCGTGCAGGGGGAACTAATGAAAAACTGTTTTTT.

The sample holds a few counts of this clone. CDR3 in amino acids: CASSGHRGNTEAFF. CDR3 coding DNA: TGTGCCAGCAGCGGGCACCGGGGTAACACTGAAGCTTTCTTT. The chain has TRBV9 and TRBJ1-1; D unresolved. The CDR3 is made up of 14 amino acids. V was clipped by 3 bases and J by 2 bases, with 11 bases between them. The V gene's germline CDR1 is SGDLS and CDR2 YYNGEE. Filled out from reference TRBV9 and TRBJ1-1, the complete variable domain reads DSGVTQTPKHLITATGQRVTLRCSPRSGDLSVYWYQQSLDQGLQFLIQYYNGEERAKGNILERFSAQQFPDLHSELNLSSLELGDSALYFCASSGHRGNTEAFFGQGTRLTVV.

The chain uses TRBV2 and TRBJ2-2, with D hard to call. The ends were cut back, 6 bases at V and 1 base at J, with 6 bases in the middle. Germline lookup yields CDR1 SNHLY and CDR2 FYNNEI. The CDR3 spans 13 residues. The CDR3 nucleotides read TGTGCCAGCAGCGCCAGGAACACCGGGGAGCTGTTTTTT. The encoded protein is CASSARNTGELFF.

The CDR3: CASSLTGDYGYTF. CDR3 sequence (DNA): TGTGCCAGCAGTTTAACCGGAGACTATGGCTACACCTTC. The gene calls are TRBV27 and TRBJ1-2; D gene unclear. The germline gives CDR1 MNHEY, CDR2 SMNVEV (reference sequence). V gave up 2 bases and J gave up 3 bases, with 7 bases separating them. The CDR3 spans 13 residues.

This clone was seen just once. V usage is TRBV18 and J usage is TRBJ2-3; 13 bases are a match to TRBD2. V was pared by 10 bases and J by 2 bases, with 6 bases of the junction left unmatched. CDR3 length: 15 amino acids. Germline V gives CDR1 KGHSH, CDR2 LQKENI. DNA for the CDR3: TGTGCCACCACTGGGACTAGCGGGGACACAGATACGCAGTATTTT. Its protein product is CATTGTSGDTDTQYF.

A word on this clone: This CDR3 is also generated by other DNA sequences in the sample. The chain links TRBV7-2 to TRBJ2-2; weak D call: TRBD2 (7 bases). CDR1 is SGHTA, CDR2 FQGNSA, per germline. CDR3 size: 16 residues. Trimming removed 5 bases from V and 2 bases from J, with 15 bases in between. CDR3 sequence reads: CASSLVGGLNTGELFF. The CDR3, as DNA: TGTGCCAGCAGCCTAGTGGGGGGGCTCAACACCGGGGAGCTGTTTTTT.

Here the CDR3 reads CASSLAGGPTVTQYF. In nucleotides, the CDR3 is TGTGCCAGCAGTTTAGCGGGAGGGCCCACCGTTACGCAGTATTTT. The chain combines TRBV28 with TRBJ2-3; TRBD2 matches at 9 bases. With V trimmed by 2 bases and J by 8 bases, 8 bases remained unmatched. The CDR3 is 15 amino acids. Germline loops: CDR1 MDHEN, CDR2 SYDVKM.

This clone was found a few times. The gene calls are TRBV4-3 and TRBJ1-2, with D possibly TRBD1 on 6 matching bases. V gave up 3 bases and J gave up 0 bases, with 14 bases separating them. There are 16 residues in the CDR3. Germline V lookup: CDR1 LGHNA, CDR2 YSLEER. DNA for the CDR3: TGCGCCAGCAGCCAGGGCCTTCGACAGGCTAACTATGGCTACACCTTC. Protein sequence: CASSQGLRQANYGYTF.

The chain has TRBV5-1 and TRBJ2-1; 8 nucleotides align to TRBD2. The V and J ends lost 1 base and 1 base, in that order; junction bases with no gene match: 4. The CDR3 runs 16 residues. Germline lookup yields CDR1 SGHRS and CDR2 YFSETQ. In nucleotides, the CDR3 is TGCGCCAGCAGCTTGTCCGGGACTAGATCCTACAATGAGCAGTTCTTC. It yields the protein CASSLSGTRSYNEQFF. Looking up the rest from reference TRBV5-1 and TRBJ2-1 gives the full variable domain: KAGVTQTPRYLIKTRGQQVTLSCSPISGHRSVSWYQQTPGQGLQFLFEYFSETQRNKGNFPGRFSGRQFSNSRSEMNVSTLELGDSALYLCASSLSGTRSYNEQFFGPGTRLTVL.

The gene calls are TRBV5-1 and TRBJ2-5; D is perhaps TRBD2 (6 bases). This CDR3 contains 15 residues. V lost 1 base, J lost 3 bases, and 13 bases lay in between. Germline assignment: CDR1 SGHRS and CDR2 YFSETQ. CDR3 protein: CASSLLAAGKETQYF. The CDR3, as DNA: TGCGCCAGCAGCTTGTTGGCAGCGGGCAAAGAGACCCAGTACTTC.

The V gene is TRBV6-4, the J gene TRBJ2-1, with 7 bases identical to TRBD2. The CDR3 covers 16 residues. The V segment lost 0 bases and the J segment 6 bases; nucleotides outside the gene matches: 8. Germline V lookup: CDR1 MRHNA, CDR2 SNTAGT. CDR3 loop: CASSDSHAGEGNEQFF. For the CDR3, the DNA is TGTGCCAGCAGTGACTCGCACGCGGGGGAGGGCAATGAGCAGTTCTTC.